This T cell receptor beta chain appears in the sequencing data of a study of blood T cell repertoires in COVID-19. Study information: COVID-19 samples collected from the United States, Italy and Spain covered acute and convalescent phases. T cells, B-cell-depleted T cells, or PBMCs supplied cDNA or gDNA.

Original methodology: Researchers report that nucleated cell counts were estimated from reference gene primer amplification. The method was immunoSEQ multiplex PCR; TCRdb's version includes in-frame clones alone and lacks a portion of them. From that table come the V and J calls and clone size; the DNA was used to work out D and trimming. The profile shows roughly 70,000 clones, 82% of them singletons. What was sequenced was peripheral blood. This receptor was obtained from a woman between 55 and 75 years old with acute or convalescent COVID-19.

CDR3 DNA sequence: TGTGCCAGTAGTTTAACCGGGACAGGGTCGTCCGAGCAGTACTTC. Protein: CASSLTGTGSSEQYF. The chain recombines TRBV19 with TRBJ2-7, with 9 bases that match TRBD1. Germline trimming cut 5 bases from V and 6 bases from J; bases unmatched to any gene: 11. Germline loops: CDR1 LNHDA, CDR2 SQIVND (reference sequence). The CDR3 extends over 15 amino acids.